Sequencing of this T cell receptor beta chain was carried out in a study of blood T cell repertoires in COVID-19. Study summary: The cDNA or gDNA used as material had been derived from T cells, B-cell-depleted T cells, or PBMCs.

Assay used: immunoSEQ multiplex PCR; TCRdb lists only in-frame clones, some missing. The data hold fewer than 450,000 clones, with around 90% observed a single time. This sequence was found in a woman younger than 35 who had recovered from COVID-19. Sequencing was carried out using PBMCs or T cells enriched from blood (not recorded which).

The CDR3 region is CASSVAGVWVGTDTQYF. The DNA for the CDR3 is TGTGCCAGCAGCGTAGCGGGCGTTTGGGTTGGGACAGATACGCAGTATTTT. The V call is TRBV6-2 or TRBV6-3, the J call TRBJ2-3; 7 bases are shared with TRBD2. Germline CDR1 reads MNHEY; CDR2 reads SVGEGT. This CDR3 spans 17 amino acids. With V trimmed by 6 bases and J by 3 bases, 15 bases remained unmatched.